The 30 T cell receptor beta chains given below trace back to one sample, sequenced in a study of low-dose radiotherapy and immunotherapy resistance in tumors. First-strand cDNA used TRAV- and TRBV-specific primers, covering alpha and beta chains. Using a constant-region primer together with a V-primer adapter, TCRs were subjected to about 20 PCR cycles of amplification. Via MiXCR, TCRdb re-called the reads, giving one row per CDR3 protein. Among about 58,000 distinct CDR3 sequences listed, about 25% were seen once. As for time point: after trial treatment. The treatment is: LDRT plus nivolumab, ipilimumab, low-dose cyclophosphamide and aspirin (RACIN trial). The material was PBMCs, obtained after low-dose radiotherapy plus immunotherapy. These receptors were obtained from a male donor with prostate cancer.

This clonotype was detected many times. The chain recombines TRBV9 with TRBJ2-1; 9 bases line up with TRBD1. The CDR3 length is 16 residues. Germline CDR1 SGDLS, CDR2 YYNGEE. J was trimmed by 9 bases and V by 3 bases; bases with no gene match: 13. The CDR3 reads CASSAIPGQGKGEQFF. As DNA, the CDR3 is TGTGCCAGCAGCGCGATCCCGGGACAGGGTAAGGGTGAGCAGTTCTTC.

The count of this clonotype is one. It is likely a read error: a sequence one base away is far more abundant. The V call is TRBV6-2 or TRBV6-3, the J call TRBJ2-7, with 12 bases that match TRBD1. In germline, CDR1 is MNHEY, CDR2 SVGEGT. The CDR3 spans 15 residues. The J segment lost 4 bases and the V segment lost 4 bases, leaving 5 bases of the junction unmatched. The CDR3 sequence is CASSSGTGGVYEQYF. The CDR3 DNA reads as TGTGCCAGCAGTTCCGGGACAGGGGGCGTTTACGAGCAGTACTTC.

This clonotype was seen many times. This chain uses TRBV12-3 or TRBV12-4 with TRBJ2-3; TRBD2 matches 9 bases. V was pared by 3 bases and J by 6 bases, with 7 bases of the junction left unmatched. The CDR3 loop spans 15 amino acids. The CDR3 reads CASSFQRGAGDTQYF. CDR3 in DNA: TGTGCCAGCAGTTTCCAGCGGGGGGCCGGGGATACGCAGTATTTT.

This clonotype was recorded at least ten times. CDR3 residues: CSARAQGTSYEQYF. The CDR3 DNA follows: TGCAGTGCTAGAGCTCAGGGAACCTCCTACGAGCAGTACTTC. This chain links TRBV20-1 with TRBJ2-7; a possible D gene is TRBD1 (5 bases). The germline V gene encodes CDR1 DFQATT and CDR2 SNEGSKA (reference sequence). The CDR3 loop spans 14 amino acids. With 1 base removed from V and 0 bases from J, the gap between germline ends came to 10 bases.

V and J are TRBV11-2 and TRBJ2-3, with 13 bases identical to TRBD2. CDR3 length: 16 residues. Germline V gives CDR1 SGHAT, CDR2 FQNNGV. The ends lost 5 bases at V and 4 bases at J; junction bases unmatched: 6. This chain's CDR3 is CASSIPGLAGADTQYF. The CDR3 region has the DNA TGTGCCAGCAGCATCCCCGGACTAGCGGGAGCAGATACGCAGTATTTT.

This clonotype was seen at least ten times. V gene TRBV12-3 or TRBV12-4 combines with J gene TRBJ2-2; a possible D gene is TRBD1 (6 bases). V was clipped by 6 bases and J by 1 base, with 9 bases between them. The CDR3 covers 14 residues. The CDR3, as DNA: TGTGCCAGCAGCTTGACAGGGAACACCGGGGAGCTGTTTTTT. This codes for CASSLTGNTGELFF.

This clonotype occurred many times. The V call is TRBV4-3, the J call TRBJ2-5; D not certain. The CDR3 sequence is 17 residues long. CDR1 LGHNA and CDR2 YSLEER come from the germline V gene. Trimming removed 0 bases from V and 0 bases from J, with 14 bases in between. Here the CDR3 DNA reads TGCGCCAGCAGCCAAGATGGTTTCGGCCAGGACCAAGAGACCCAGTACTTC. Translation gives CASSQDGFGQDQETQYF.

This clonotype was seen more than once but under ten times. V and J are TRBV6-2 or TRBV6-3 and TRBJ2-1; TRBD2 matches at 8 bases. The ends lost 6 bases at V and 6 bases at J; junction bases unmatched: 7. Germline V gene lookup returns CDR1 MNHEY and CDR2 SVGEGT. This CDR3 is built from 14 residues. In DNA form, the CDR3 reads TGTGCCAGCAGAGGTCGGGGGGGATCCAATGAGCAGTTCTTC. Protein sequence: CASRGRGGSNEQFF.

In this sample, this clonotype turned up once. A far larger clone is one base from this, pointing to a likely read error. The chain recombines TRBV6-4 with TRBJ2-1; 7 bases are a match to TRBD1. This CDR3 has 14 residues. The germline V gene encodes CDR1 MRHNA and CDR2 SNTAGT. V gave up 1 base and J gave up 10 bases; unmatched junction bases: 7. The CDR3 DNA reads TGTGCCAGCAGTGACTGGGACAGCATCCACGAGCAGTTCTTC. Protein: CASSDWDSIHEQFF.

This clonotype was seen repeatedly, ten times or more. The gene calls are TRBV4-1 and TRBJ2-1; 8 nucleotides line up with TRBD2. V was pared by 1 base and J by 5 bases, with 13 bases of the junction left unmatched. The CDR3 contains 18 residues. Germline CDR1 and CDR2: MGHRA and YSYEKL. CDR3 nucleotides: TGCGCCAGCAGCCAAGGAACTAGCGGAGCCATACCTGACAATGAGCAGTTCTTC. It encodes CASSQGTSGAIPDNEQFF.

V gene TRBV5-1 combines with J gene TRBJ2-1, with TRBD1 matching over 9 bases. Germline V gives CDR1 SGHRS, CDR2 YFSETQ. This CDR3 contains 14 residues. Trimming removed 7 bases from V and 6 bases from J; junction bases left unmatched: 8. DNA for the CDR3: TGCGCCAGCCAAGGACAGGGGTCTCGCAATGAGCAGTTCTTC. This codes for CASQGQGSRNEQFF.

There are many counts of this clonotype. This chain connects TRBV12-3 or TRBV12-4 to TRBJ2-1; 12 positions match TRBD2. The CDR3 covers 16 residues. Trimming removed 4 bases from V and 7 bases from J; junction bases left unmatched: 8. This CDR3 reads CASSSSGRGGGNEQFF. CDR3 coding DNA: TGTGCCAGCAGTTCTAGCGGGAGGGGTGGGGGGAATGAGCAGTTCTTC.

This clonotype was detected ten times or more. V usage is TRBV28 and J usage is TRBJ1-5; TRBD1 might be the D (5 bases). This CDR3 is built from 14 residues. The V gene's germline CDR1 is MDHEN and CDR2 SYDVKM. V lost 6 bases and J lost 6, with 15 bases in between. The chain's CDR3 is CASRAGGGLQPQHF. The CDR3 nucleotides read TGTGCCAGCAGGGCTGGGGGTGGGCTTCAGCCCCAGCATTTT.

This clonotype has at least ten counts. V and J are TRBV7-3 and TRBJ2-7; D perhaps matches TRBD1 (6 bases). V gave up 1 base and J gave up 2 bases, with 9 bases separating them. This CDR3 has 14 amino acids. Germline values: CDR1 SGHTA, CDR2 FQGTGA. The CDR3 here is CASSLSSGAYEQYF. Here the CDR3 DNA reads TGTGCCAGCAGCTTAAGTTCAGGGGCCTACGAGCAGTACTTC.

This clonotype came up many times. The chain couples TRBV2 to TRBJ2-1, with 9 bases aligning to TRBD2. The V gene's germline CDR1 is SNHLY and CDR2 FYNNEI. The CDR3 totals 13 residues. V was pared by 6 bases and J by 5 bases, with 2 bases of the junction left unmatched. CDR3: CASRRLADNEQFF. The CDR3 nucleotides are TGTGCCAGCAGAAGACTAGCGGACAATGAGCAGTTCTTC.

This sequence joins TRBV2 and TRBJ2-7; 7 bases map to TRBD2. Germline CDR1 and CDR2: SNHLY and FYNNEI. This CDR3 has 14 residues. V trimming: 0 bases; J trimming: 3 bases; junction bases outside the gene matches: 2. The CDR3 DNA reads as TGTGCCAGCAGTGAAGCGCTAGCGGACTACGAGCAGTACTTC. Translation gives CASSEALADYEQYF.

In its sample, this clonotype was seen a few times. The V and J genes are TRBV28 and TRBJ1-6, with a tentative D call TRBD1 (5 bases). Trimming took off 6 bases at V and 9 bases at J, with 15 bases between the two ends. The CDR3 is 14 amino acids. Per germline, CDR1 MDHEN and CDR2 SYDVKM. The CDR3 region is CASRPPPGVSPLHF. DNA for the CDR3: TGTGCCAGCAGACCCCCGCCGGGGGTTTCACCCCTCCACTTT. The variable domain in full, completed from reference TRBV28 and TRBJ1-6, reads DVKVTQSSRYLVKRTGEKVFLECVQDMDHENMFWYRQDPGLGLRLIYFSYDVKMKEKGDIPEGYSVSREKKERFSLILESASTNQTSMYLCASRPPPGVSPLHFGNGTRLTVT.

This clonotype was recorded many times. The J gene is TRBJ2-1, the V gene TRBV7-6; D is undetermined. V was clipped by 5 bases and J by 0 bases, with 5 bases between them. In germline, CDR1 is SGHVS, CDR2 FNYEAQ. The CDR3 consists of 13 residues. The DNA of the CDR3 is TGTGCCAGCAGCATTAGCTCCTACAATGAGCAGTTCTTC. This codes for CASSISSYNEQFF.

The J gene is TRBJ2-1, the V gene TRBV7-3, with a possible D match to TRBD2 (7 bases). This CDR3 spans 17 amino acids. The V and J ends lost 5 bases and 0 bases respectively, with 17 bases between them. CDR1 SGHTA and CDR2 FQGTGA come from the germline V gene. The chain's CDR3 is CASSPGFGGLSYNEQFF. CDR3 nucleotides: TGTGCCAGCAGCCCAGGGTTCGGGGGGCTCTCCTACAATGAGCAGTTCTTC.

This clonotype was detected many times. The J gene is TRBJ1-6, the V gene TRBV5-4; TRBD1 agrees at 9 bases. From germline, CDR1 is SGHNT and CDR2 YYREEE (reference sequence). The CDR3 totals 16 residues. Losses at the gene ends were 0 bases for V and 7 bases for J; bases not matched to a gene: 5. The CDR3 DNA follows: TGTGCCAGCAGCTTGGTACAGGGGGCACGGAATTCACCCCTCCACTTT. Amino acid sequence: CASSLVQGARNSPLHF.

This clonotype was seen at least ten times. The chain links TRBV20-1 to TRBJ2-7; TRBD1 or TRBD2 may be the D gene (5 bases each). This CDR3 spans 14 amino acids. Germline loops: CDR1 DFQATT, CDR2 SNEGSKA (reference sequence). The V and J ends lost 5 bases and 4 bases respectively, with 18 bases between them. The CDR3 is CSAEAGSEGYEQYF. The CDR3 coding sequence is TGCAGTGCTGAGGCTGGAAGCGAGGGGTACGAGCAGTACTTC.

This clonotype was counted once. It is likely a read error: a sequence one base away is far more abundant. V is TRBV5-8 and J is TRBJ2-1; no definite D call. The CDR3 loop spans 11 amino acids. The germline V gene has CDR1 SGHTS and CDR2 YDEGEE. The chain's CDR3 is CASSFHNERFF. The CDR3 DNA reads as TGTGCCAGCAGCTTTCACAATGAGCGGTTCTTC.

This clonotype was counted at least ten times. V is TRBV12-3 or TRBV12-4 and J is TRBJ2-1; TRBD2 agrees at 7 bases. Trimming cost V 3 bases and J 6 bases; bases outside gene matches: 2. The CDR3 extends over 13 amino acids. The CDR3 sequence: CASSLGGTNEQFF. The CDR3 DNA reads TGTGCCAGCAGTTTGGGGGGGACCAATGAGCAGTTCTTC.

This clonotype was observed a few times. The genes are TRBV9 and TRBJ2-7; tentatively, D is TRBD1 (6 bases). Germline CDR1 is SGDLS and CDR2 is YYNGEE. CDR3 length equals 16 residues. V gave up 4 bases and J gave up 0 bases, with 17 bases separating them. Here the CDR3 reads CASSPRQGTVSYEQYF. In DNA, the CDR3 is TGTGCCAGCAGCCCACGCCAGGGGACCGTCTCCTACGAGCAGTACTTC.

This clonotype occurred a few times. The chain combines TRBV5-6 with TRBJ2-1, with 9 bases fitting TRBD2. Trimming removed 0 bases from V and 3 bases from J; junction bases left unmatched: 1. This CDR3 is built from 15 residues. CDR1 and CDR2 from the germline V gene are SGHDT and YYEEEE. CDR3 sequence reads: CASSLGLADYNEQFF. CDR3 coding DNA: TGTGCCAGCAGCTTGGGACTAGCGGACTACAATGAGCAGTTCTTC.

This clonotype was counted many times. The chain combines TRBV28 with TRBJ2-7; D possibly matches TRBD1 or TRBD2 (5 bases each). From germline, CDR1 is MDHEN and CDR2 SYDVKM. The CDR3 is made up of 13 amino acids. Between the trimmed V and J ends, which lost 2 bases and 2 bases, there was a span of 7 bases. This CDR3 is CASSLGGPYEQYF. CDR3 nucleotide sequence: TGTGCCAGCAGTTTAGGGGGTCCCTACGAGCAGTACTTC.

This chain links TRBV20-1 with TRBJ2-5; 10 bases match TRBD2. This CDR3 spans 16 amino acids. The V gene's germline CDR1 is DFQATT and CDR2 SNEGSKA (reference sequence). Losses at the gene ends were 2 bases for V and 2 bases for J; bases not matched to a gene: 8. CDR3 DNA sequence: TGCAGTGCTAGACTAGCGGGAGTCCGGGGTCAAGAGACCCAGTACTTC. Translation gives CSARLAGVRGQETQYF.

The J gene is TRBJ1-3, the V gene TRBV30, with D uncertain. This CDR3 has 13 amino acids. Germline V CDR1 and CDR2: GTSNPN, SVGIG (reference sequence). Trimming took 4 bases from V and 0 from J, leaving 7 bases between them. The CDR3 sequence is CAWTSDSGNTIYF. In DNA form, the CDR3 reads TGTGCCTGGACCAGTGACTCTGGAAACACCATATATTTT. Filled out from reference TRBV30 and TRBJ1-3, the complete variable domain reads SQTIHQWPATLVQPVGSPLSLECTVEGTSNPNLYWYRQAAGRGLQLLFYSVGIGQISSEVPQNLSASRPQDRQFILSSKKLLLSDSGFYLCAWTSDSGNTIYFGEGSWLTVV.

A word on this clonotype: One junction end disagrees with the germline gene, perhaps due to a read error. The rearrangement uses TRBV5-3 and TRBJ2-3; TRBD2 matches at 14 bases. TRBV5-3 is an ORF, and what it does is uncertain. CDR3 length equals 19 residues. This chain's CDR3 is CASSSPGLAGGPSTDTQYF. As DNA, the CDR3 is TGTGCCAGCAGCTCCCCCGGACTAGCGGGGGGACCTAGCACAGATACGCAGTATTTT.

The chain links TRBV2 to TRBJ1-1, with TRBD1 identical over 8 bases. Germline assignment: CDR1 SNHLY and CDR2 FYNNEI. The ends lost 7 bases at V and 1 base at J; junction bases unmatched: 2. The CDR3 consists of 13 residues. CDR3: CASNGQGNTEAFF. The CDR3 nucleotides are TGTGCCAGCAACGGACAGGGGAACACTGAAGCTTTCTTT.